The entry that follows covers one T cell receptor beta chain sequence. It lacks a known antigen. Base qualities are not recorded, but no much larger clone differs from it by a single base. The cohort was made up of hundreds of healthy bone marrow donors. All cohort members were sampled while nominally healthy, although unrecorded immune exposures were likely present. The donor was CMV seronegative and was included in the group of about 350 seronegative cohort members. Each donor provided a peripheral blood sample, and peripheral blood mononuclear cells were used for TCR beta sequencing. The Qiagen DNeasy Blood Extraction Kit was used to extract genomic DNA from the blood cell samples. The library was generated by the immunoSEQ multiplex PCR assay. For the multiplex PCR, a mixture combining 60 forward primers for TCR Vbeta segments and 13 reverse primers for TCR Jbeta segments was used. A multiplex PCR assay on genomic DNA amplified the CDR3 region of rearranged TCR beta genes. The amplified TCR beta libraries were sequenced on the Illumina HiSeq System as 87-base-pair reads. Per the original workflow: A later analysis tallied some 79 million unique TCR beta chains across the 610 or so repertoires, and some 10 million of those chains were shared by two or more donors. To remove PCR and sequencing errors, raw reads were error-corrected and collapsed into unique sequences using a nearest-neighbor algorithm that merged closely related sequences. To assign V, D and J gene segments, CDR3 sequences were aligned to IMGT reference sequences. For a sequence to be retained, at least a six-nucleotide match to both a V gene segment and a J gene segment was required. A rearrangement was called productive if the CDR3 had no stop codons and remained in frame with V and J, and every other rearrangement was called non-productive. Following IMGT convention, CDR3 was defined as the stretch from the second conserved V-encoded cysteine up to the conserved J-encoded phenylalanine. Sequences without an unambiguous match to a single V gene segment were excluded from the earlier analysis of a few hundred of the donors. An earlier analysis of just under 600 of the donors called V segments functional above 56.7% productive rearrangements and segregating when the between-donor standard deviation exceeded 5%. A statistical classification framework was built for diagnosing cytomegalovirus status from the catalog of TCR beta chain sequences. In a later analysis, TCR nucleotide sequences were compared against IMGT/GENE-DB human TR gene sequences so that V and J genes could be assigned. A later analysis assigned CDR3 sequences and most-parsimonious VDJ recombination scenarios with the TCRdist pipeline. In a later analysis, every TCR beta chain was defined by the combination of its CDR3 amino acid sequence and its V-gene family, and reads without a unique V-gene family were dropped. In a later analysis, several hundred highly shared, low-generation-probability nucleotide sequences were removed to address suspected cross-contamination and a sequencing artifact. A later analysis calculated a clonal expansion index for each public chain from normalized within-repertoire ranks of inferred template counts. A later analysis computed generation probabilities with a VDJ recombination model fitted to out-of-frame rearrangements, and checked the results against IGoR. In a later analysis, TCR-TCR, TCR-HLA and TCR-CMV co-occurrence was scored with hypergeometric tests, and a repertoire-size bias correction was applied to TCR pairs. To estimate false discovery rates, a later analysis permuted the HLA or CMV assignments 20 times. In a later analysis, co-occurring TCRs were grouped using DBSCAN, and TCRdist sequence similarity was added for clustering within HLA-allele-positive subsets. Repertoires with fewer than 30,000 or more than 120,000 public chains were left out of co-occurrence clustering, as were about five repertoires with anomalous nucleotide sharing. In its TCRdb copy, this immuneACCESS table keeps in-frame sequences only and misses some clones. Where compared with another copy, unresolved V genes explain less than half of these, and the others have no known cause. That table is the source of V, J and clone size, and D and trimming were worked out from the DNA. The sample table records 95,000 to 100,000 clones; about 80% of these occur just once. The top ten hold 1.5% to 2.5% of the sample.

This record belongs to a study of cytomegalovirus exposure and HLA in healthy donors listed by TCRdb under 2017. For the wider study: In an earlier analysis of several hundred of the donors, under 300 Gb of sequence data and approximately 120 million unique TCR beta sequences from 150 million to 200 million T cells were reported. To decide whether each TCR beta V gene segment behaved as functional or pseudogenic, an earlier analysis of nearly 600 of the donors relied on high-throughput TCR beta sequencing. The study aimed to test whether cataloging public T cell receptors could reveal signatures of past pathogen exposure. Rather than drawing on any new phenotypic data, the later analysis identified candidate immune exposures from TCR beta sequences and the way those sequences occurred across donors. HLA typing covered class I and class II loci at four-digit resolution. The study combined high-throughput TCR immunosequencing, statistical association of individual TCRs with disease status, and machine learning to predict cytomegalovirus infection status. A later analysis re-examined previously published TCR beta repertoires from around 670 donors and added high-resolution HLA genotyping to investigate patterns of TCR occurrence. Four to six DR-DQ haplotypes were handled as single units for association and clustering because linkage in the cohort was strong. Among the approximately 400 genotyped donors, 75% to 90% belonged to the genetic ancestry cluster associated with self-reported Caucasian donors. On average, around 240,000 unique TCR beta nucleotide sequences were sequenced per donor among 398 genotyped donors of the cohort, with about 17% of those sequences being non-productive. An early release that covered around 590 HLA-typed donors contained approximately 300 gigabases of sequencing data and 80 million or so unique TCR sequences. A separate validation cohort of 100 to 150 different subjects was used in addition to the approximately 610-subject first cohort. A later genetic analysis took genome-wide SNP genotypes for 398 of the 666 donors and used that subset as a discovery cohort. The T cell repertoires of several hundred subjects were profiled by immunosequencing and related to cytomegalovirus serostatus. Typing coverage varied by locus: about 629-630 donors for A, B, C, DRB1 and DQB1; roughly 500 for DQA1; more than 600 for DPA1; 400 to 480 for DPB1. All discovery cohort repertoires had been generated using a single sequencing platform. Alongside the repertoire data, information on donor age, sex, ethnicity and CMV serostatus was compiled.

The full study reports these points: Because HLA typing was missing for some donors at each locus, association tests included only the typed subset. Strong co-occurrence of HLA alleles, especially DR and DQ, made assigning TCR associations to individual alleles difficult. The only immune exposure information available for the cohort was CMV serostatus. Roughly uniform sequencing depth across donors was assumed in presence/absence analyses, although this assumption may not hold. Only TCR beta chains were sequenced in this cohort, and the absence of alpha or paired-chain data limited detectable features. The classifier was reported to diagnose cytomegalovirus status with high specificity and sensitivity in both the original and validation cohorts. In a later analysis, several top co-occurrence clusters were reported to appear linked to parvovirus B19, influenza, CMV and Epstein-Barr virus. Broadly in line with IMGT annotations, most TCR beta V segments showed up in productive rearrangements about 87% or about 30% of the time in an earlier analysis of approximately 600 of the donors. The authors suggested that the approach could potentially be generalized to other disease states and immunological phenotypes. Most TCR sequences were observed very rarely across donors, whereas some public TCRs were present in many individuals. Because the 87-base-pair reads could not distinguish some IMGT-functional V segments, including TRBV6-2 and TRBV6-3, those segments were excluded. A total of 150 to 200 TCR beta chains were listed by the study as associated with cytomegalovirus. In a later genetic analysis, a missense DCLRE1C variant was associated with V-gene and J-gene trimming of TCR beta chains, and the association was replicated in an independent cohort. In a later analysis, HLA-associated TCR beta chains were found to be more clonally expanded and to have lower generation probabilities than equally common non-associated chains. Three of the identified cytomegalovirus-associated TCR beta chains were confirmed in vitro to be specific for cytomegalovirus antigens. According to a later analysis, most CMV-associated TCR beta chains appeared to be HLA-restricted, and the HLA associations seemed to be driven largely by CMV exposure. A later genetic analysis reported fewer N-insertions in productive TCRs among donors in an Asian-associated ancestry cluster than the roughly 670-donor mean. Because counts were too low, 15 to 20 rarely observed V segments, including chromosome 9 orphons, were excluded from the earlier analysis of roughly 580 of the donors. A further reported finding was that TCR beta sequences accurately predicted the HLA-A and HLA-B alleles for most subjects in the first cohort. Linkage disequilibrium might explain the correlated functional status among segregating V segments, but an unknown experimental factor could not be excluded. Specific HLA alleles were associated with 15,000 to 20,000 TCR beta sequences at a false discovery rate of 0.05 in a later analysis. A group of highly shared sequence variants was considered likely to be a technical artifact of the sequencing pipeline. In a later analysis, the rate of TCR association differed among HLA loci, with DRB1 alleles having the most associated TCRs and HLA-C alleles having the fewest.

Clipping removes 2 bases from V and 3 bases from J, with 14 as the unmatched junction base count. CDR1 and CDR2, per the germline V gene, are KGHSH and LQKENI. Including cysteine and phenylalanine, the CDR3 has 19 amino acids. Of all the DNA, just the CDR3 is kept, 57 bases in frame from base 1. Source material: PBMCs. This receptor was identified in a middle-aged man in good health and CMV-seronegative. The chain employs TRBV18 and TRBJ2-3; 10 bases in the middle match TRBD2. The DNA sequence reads TGTGCCAGCTCACCAACTAGCGGGGTATCAACGGCCCTTACAGATACGCAGTATTTT. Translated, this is CASSPTSGVSTALTDTQYF.